Listed below are T cell receptor beta chains from one sample, sequenced in a study of cytomegalovirus exposure and HLA in healthy donors. The data were produced by immunoSEQ multiplex PCR, yet TCRdb's version contains in-frame clones alone and is incomplete. The data hold around 120,000 clones, with roughly 80% observed a single time. Material for sequencing was PBMCs. These receptors came from a woman aged 40 to 50 in good health and CMV-seronegative. The CDR3 runs from the conserved cysteine through the conserved F or W.

V gene,CDR3 protein
TRBV7-2,CASSPGLASYNEQFF
TRBV15,CATSRGYRASNTEAFF
TRBV27,CASSLVRNTEAFF
TRBV6-6,CASTWDRGVTEAFF
TRBV4-1,CASSQAGTGEAFF
TRBV7-2,CASSLNTGKTEAFF
TRBV5-1,CASSFGRGQETQYF
TRBV5-1,CASSLGGQGSNTGELFF
TRBV25-1,CASGGGAEGRGEATF
TRBV7-2,CASSLATGNSNQPQHF
TRBV4-1,CASSPLINRAQGAFF
TRBV4-3,CASSPTTGNDEQYF
TRBV29-1,CSVVQNTEAFF
TRBV18,CASSPGQGPYEQYF
TRBV14,CASSLTGDTEAFF
TRBV15,CATSREVGQATYEQYF
TRBV9,CASSVRLEQFF
TRBV11-2,CASSQGLAPTRETQYF
TRBV4-3,CASSQGTGRYEQYF
TRBV5-1,CASSSQGVNTEAFF
TRBV27,CASSLGRDYGYTF
TRBV7-2,CASSITSGQTDTQYF
TRBV19,CASTILQGTGNYGYTF
TRBV2,CASSRLGQGAYEQYF
TRBV5-1,CASSFPGGETQYF
TRBV7-2,CASSSRTSGRVNEQFF
TRBV6-1,CASSEATGDNSPLHF
TRBV28,CASSKEQGTYGSPLHF
TRBV9,CASSSGTSTGELFF
TRBV5-3,CARSVEQGVGNQPQHF
TRBV10-3,CATSGDPDTQYF
TRBV5-4,CASSLSRVEYGYTF
TRBV19,CASRTRGGDYEQYF
TRBV4-2,CASSQPRQGARTEAFF
TRBV18,CASSPPNAVTYEQYF
TRBV6-5,CASGDRVNTEAFF
TRBV6-1,CASTPLGKTQYF
TRBV4-1,CASSPPLTSYEQYF
TRBV7-8,CASSYTNTGELFF
TRBV7-2,CASSLGGLRNSPLHF
TRBV7-8,CASSPNRFTSGNTIYF
TRBV9,CASSPRQGQGNTGELFF
TRBV7-9,CSSSLIEGGPYNEQFF
TRBV13,CASSLRAGGREEQYF
TRBV2,CASSGQGAGNSPLHF
TRBV7-9,CASSWTGSNSPLHF